Shown below are 22 T cell receptor beta chains from a single sample sequenced in a study of regulatory T cells in long-lasting Graves disease. iRepertoire HTBI primers and Arm-PCR of CDR3 regions built TCR beta libraries. From the multiplex PCR reads, TCRdb called clonotypes with MiXCR, one entry per CDR3 protein. Of hundreds of thousands of distinct CDR3 sequences listed, about 15% are singletons. As to time point: newly diagnosed GD, antithyroid drugs for less than 3 months. The TCR library used RNA extracted from PBMCs. This sample was also put to use in a study of T cells in Graves' hyperthyroidism and ophthalmopathy.

The sample here was peripheral blood mononuclear cells (PBMCs), taken at new diagnosis, from a patient treated with antithyroid drugs. The receptors originated from a woman aged 25 to 39 with Graves disease.

The V and J genes are TRBV7-9 and TRBJ2-1; 16 positions match TRBD2. In germline, CDR1 is SEHNR, CDR2 FQNEAQ (reference sequence). The CDR3 sequence is 17 residues long. After removal of 0 bases from V and 7 bases from J, the junction contained 3 bases not matched to a gene. This chain's CDR3 is CASSLAGLAGGGNEQFF. CDR3 sequence (DNA): TGTGCCAGCAGCTTAGCGGGACTAGCGGGAGGGGGAAATGAGCAGTTCTTC.

This clonotype was detected ten times or more. The chain joins TRBV20-1 to TRBJ2-2; 8 nucleotides agree with TRBD1. V shed 4 bases, J shed 5 bases, and the junction held 6 bases outside the gene matches. The CDR3 consists of 14 residues. Germline loops: CDR1 DFQATT, CDR2 SNEGSKA (reference sequence). The CDR3 reads CSAKTGVWTGELFF. The CDR3 DNA follows: TGCAGTGCTAAGACAGGGGTCTGGACCGGGGAGCTGTTTTTT.

The chain recombines TRBV9 with TRBJ2-1; D not resolved. The CDR3 length is 13 residues. Germline lookup yields CDR1 SGDLS and CDR2 YYNGEE. V was clipped by 4 bases and J by 8 bases, with 13 bases between them. CDR3 in DNA: TGTGCCAGCAGCCCGAGCCCCCTGGATGAGCAGTTCTTC. This translates into CASSPSPLDEQFF.

This clonotype has a count of ten or more. This chain connects TRBV24-1 to TRBJ2-3; TRBD1 might be the D (5 bases). CDR3 length: 13 residues. V was clipped by 8 bases and J by 0 bases, with 8 bases between them. Germline V lookup: CDR1 KGHDR, CDR2 SFDVKD. The CDR3 coding sequence is TGTGCCACCAAGTCAGGGAGCACAGATACGCAGTATTTT. The encoded protein is CATKSGSTDTQYF.

Only a few counts were recorded for this clonotype. The chain links TRBV6-1 to TRBJ1-2; the match to TRBD1 covers 7 bases. Germline V gene lookup returns CDR1 MNHNS and CDR2 SASEGT. The CDR3 extends over 14 amino acids. J gave up 4 bases and V 4 bases, and 6 bases lay outside the gene matches. The DNA of the CDR3 is TGTGCCAGCAGTGCTAACAGGGGCGGCTATGGCTACACCTTC. Its protein product is CASSANRGGYGYTF.

A few counts support this clonotype. V is TRBV6-1 and J is TRBJ1-2; a weak D match, TRBD1 (5 bases). V was clipped by 7 bases and J by 1 base, with 19 bases between them. The CDR3 has 16 residues. Germline V lookup: CDR1 MNHNS, CDR2 SASEGT. The CDR3 sequence: CASTSDTTRVNYGYTF. DNA for the CDR3: TGTGCCAGCACCTCCGATACAACCAGGGTTAACTATGGCTACACCTTC.

A word on this clonotype: This may be a read error: a much more frequent sequence differs by one nucleotide. This chain joins TRBV7-9 and TRBJ2-3; TRBD2 matches at 14 bases. CDR1 and CDR2 from the germline V gene are SEHNR and FQNEAQ (reference sequence). The CDR3 length is 16 residues. CDR3 DNA: TGTGCCGGCAGCCCCCGGACTAGCGGGAGGCGTGATACGCAGTATTTT. Translated: CAGSPRTSGRRDTQYF.

Only a few counts were recorded for this clonotype. The rearrangement joins TRBV5-1 to TRBJ2-4, with D unresolved. V shed 0 bases and J shed 1 base, with 11 bases lying between them. The CDR3 runs 16 residues. The germline gives CDR1 SGHRS, CDR2 YFSETQ. The CDR3 bases are TGCGCCAGCAGCTTGGATGCAGGCTGGGCCAAAAACATTCAGTACTTC. Protein sequence: CASSLDAGWAKNIQYF.

The chain uses TRBV2 and TRBJ2-6; possibly TRBD2 for D (6 bases). CDR1 is SNHLY, CDR2 FYNNEI, per germline. The CDR3 consists of 15 residues. The ends were cut back, 9 bases at V and 4 bases at J, with 16 bases in the middle. In DNA form, the CDR3 reads TGTGCCAGTACGGGACTCTTCAGGGGGGCCAACGTCCTGACTTTC. The encoded protein is CASTGLFRGANVLTF.

This clonotype was recorded at least ten times. The rearrangement joins TRBV29-1 to TRBJ2-1; 7 bases are a match to TRBD1. The junction had 7 bases not matched to a gene; V was cut back by 7 bases and J by 4 bases. This CDR3 has 13 amino acids. Germline V lookup: CDR1 SQVTM, CDR2 ANQGSEA. The CDR3 is CSAGTEVYNEQFF. CDR3 DNA: TGCAGCGCCGGGACAGAGGTTTACAATGAGCAGTTCTTC.

This clonotype was picked up a small number of times. CDR3 DNA sequence: TGTGCCAGCAGCCAGACAGGGCCTGGGGCCAACGTCCTGACTTTC. Translating it yields CASSQTGPGANVLTF. This chain joins TRBV7-9 and TRBJ2-6; 7 bases fit TRBD1. Trimming at V came to 5 bases and at J to 2 bases, leaving 3 bases not matched to a gene. The length of the CDR3 is 15 residues. In germline, CDR1 is SEHNR, CDR2 FQNEAQ (reference sequence).

Points on this clonotype: A much larger clonotype is one base distant, so this may be a read error. The chain recombines TRBV27 with TRBJ2-7; 11 bases map to TRBD2. This CDR3 is built from 15 residues. The V gene's germline CDR1 is MNHEY and CDR2 SMNVEV (reference sequence). CDR3 region: CAGSGIAGGIDEQYF. In DNA, the CDR3 is TGTGCCGGCAGCGGTATAGCGGGAGGGATAGACGAGCAGTACTTC.

As concerns this clonotype: A much larger clone lies a single base off, so this may be a read error. The J gene is TRBJ1-1, the V gene TRBV28; tentatively, D is TRBD1 (6 bases). The germline V gene has CDR1 MDHEN and CDR2 SYDVKM. The CDR3 has 16 residues. Written as DNA, the CDR3 is TGTGCCAGCAGTTCCCAGACAGGTGTGTTGGACACTGAAGCTTCCTTT. This translates into CASSSQTGVLDTEASF.

On this clonotype itself: This may be a read error: a much more frequent sequence differs by one nucleotide. This chain joins TRBV2 and TRBJ2-7; D is perhaps TRBD2 (5 bases). CDR3 size: 15 residues. CDR1 and CDR2 from the germline V gene are SNHLY and FYNNEI. Trimming shortened V by 1 base and J by 1 base, and 11 bases separated the two germline ends. For the CDR3, the DNA is TGTGCCAGCAGTGAAGGGTCTAGCAGTTCCTACGAGCAGTACTTC. Encoded protein: CASSEGSSSSYEQYF.

This clonotype was recorded a few times. This chain links TRBV25-1 with TRBJ2-5, with D possibly matching TRBD1 (6 bases). Germline-derived CDR1 and CDR2 are MGHDK and SYGVNS. Trimming cost V 4 bases and J 3 bases, with 15 bases left between them. This CDR3 comprises 15 residues. This CDR3 is CASSAYHNREETQYF. CDR3 DNA sequence: TGTGCCAGCAGTGCGTACCATAACAGGGAAGAGACCCAGTACTTC.

This clonotype was observed a handful of times. The chain recombines TRBV12-3 or TRBV12-4 with TRBJ2-7; weak D call: TRBD1 (6 bases). The V end lost 6 bases, the J end lost 4 bases, and 19 bases lay between the germline ends. This CDR3 has 15 amino acids. CDR3 in DNA: TGTGCCAGCAGCCGACCCCAGGGGCGGAGGTACGAGCAGTACTTC. This encodes CASSRPQGRRYEQYF.

To note about this clonotype: Being one base from a much bigger clone, this may be a read error. The chain joins TRBV6-2 or TRBV6-3 to TRBJ2-7; TRBD2 matches at 15 bases. The CDR3 covers 17 residues. Trimming at V came to 6 bases and at J to 3 bases, leaving 9 bases not matched to a gene. Germline V gene lookup returns CDR1 MNHEY and CDR2 SVGEGT. The CDR3 spells CASRGTSGRPPNYEQYF. The CDR3 region has the DNA TGTGCCAGCAGAGGGACTAGCGGGAGGCCACCAAACTACGAGCAGTACTTC.

The table lists this clonotype with many counts. The chain has TRBV20-1 and TRBJ1-1, with 8 bases matching TRBD1. V shed 6 bases and J 7 bases; nucleotides not matched to a gene: 7. The CDR3 covers 12 residues. The germline CDR1 and CDR2 sequences are DFQATT and SNEGSKA (reference sequence). CDR3 bases: TGCAGTGCCCCAGGACAGGGTATTGAAGCTTTCTTT. As protein: CSAPGQGIEAFF.

This clonotype was detected a few times. The genes are TRBV11-3 and TRBJ1-3, with D uncertain. Trimming stripped 9 bases from V and 0 bases from J, with 12 bases between. Germline loops: CDR1 SGHNT, CDR2 YENEEA. This CDR3 comprises 14 residues. CDR3 sequence reads: CASSVPYSGNTIYF. CDR3 coding DNA: TGTGCCAGTTCCGTTCCCTACTCTGGAAACACCATATATTTT.

The chain joins TRBV6-1 to TRBJ2-1; D ambiguous. The CDR3 has 16 residues. V lost 1 base, J lost 0 bases, and 10 bases lay in between. Germline V CDR1 and CDR2: MNHNS, SASEGT. CDR3 nucleotides: TGTGCCAGCAGTGAAGACGACATACGCTCCTACAATGAGCAGTTCTTC. Translation: CASSEDDIRSYNEQFF.

This clonotype was found a few times. V is TRBV7-9 and J is TRBJ2-7; 8 bases fit TRBD2. V was clipped by 0 bases and J by 0 bases; unmatched bases: 4. Germline loops: CDR1 SEHNR, CDR2 FQNEAQ (reference sequence). The CDR3 is 16 residues long. The CDR3 region is CASSLAVAGNSYEQYF. As DNA, the CDR3 is TGTGCCAGCAGCTTAGCAGTAGCGGGGAACTCCTACGAGCAGTACTTC.

This clonotype was picked up a small number of times. The chain employs TRBV5-1 and TRBJ2-1; D remains unclear. The CDR3 runs 14 residues. Looked up from germline, CDR1 is SGHRS and CDR2 is YFSETQ. The V end was cut by 4 bases, the J end by 4 bases, with 12 bases between. CDR3 loop: CASSVGQYYNEQFF. The CDR3 coding sequence is TGCGCCAGCAGCGTCGGGCAGTATTACAATGAGCAGTTCTTC.